The next 15 T cell receptor beta chains were all read from a single sample in a study of blood T cell repertoires in COVID-19. This table comes from immunoSEQ multiplex PCR, and its TCRdb copy is limited to in-frame clones, with some not included. The top ten hold less than 20% of the sample, which has 150,000 or so clones, around four fifths seen once. Sequencing used peripheral blood. All receptors come from a woman of 80 years or more with acute or convalescent COVID-19.

The chain uses TRBV29-1 and TRBJ1-2, with D unclear. The V end was cut by 0 bases, the J end by 2 bases, with 10 bases between. CDR1 is SQVTM, CDR2 ANQGSEA, per germline. This CDR3 contains 14 residues. As DNA, the CDR3 is TGCAGCGTTGAAGATGTTCACAGAAACTATGGCTACACCTTC. Protein: CSVEDVHRNYGYTF.

The chain carries TRBV2 and TRBJ1-2, with TRBD1 as a possible D gene (5 bases). Germline V gives CDR1 SNHLY, CDR2 FYNNEI. The V and J ends lost 0 bases and 3 bases respectively, with 5 bases between them. The CDR3 consists of 13 residues. The CDR3 region has the DNA TGTGCCAGCAGTGAAGCGACAGACTATGGCTACACCTTC. It translates to CASSEATDYGYTF.

V usage is TRBV19 and J usage is TRBJ2-7; 8 positions agree with TRBD1. This CDR3 contains 16 residues. Germline V lookup: CDR1 LNHDA, CDR2 SQIVND (reference sequence). With 4 bases clipped from V and 2 bases from J, the junction kept 10 bases outside the gene matches. The CDR3 is CASSTPRGLSPYEQYF. CDR3 coding DNA: TGTGCCAGTAGTACCCCCAGGGGGCTTTCTCCCTACGAGCAGTACTTC. Filled out from reference TRBV19 and TRBJ2-7, the complete variable domain reads DGGITQSPKYLFRKEGQNVTLSCEQNLNHDAMYWYRQDPGQGLRLIYYSQIVNDFQKGDIAEGYSVSREKKESFPLTVTSAQKNPTAFYLCASSTPRGLSPYEQYFGPGTRLTVT.

V and J are TRBV6-5 and TRBJ2-7; TRBD2 matches at 12 bases. The germline gives CDR1 MNHEY, CDR2 SVGAGI. With 4 bases clipped from V and 3 bases from J, the junction kept 7 bases outside the gene matches. The CDR3 runs to 16 residues. As DNA, the CDR3 is TGTGCCAGCAGTTGGACTAGCGGGACGGGCCACTACGAGCAGTACTTC. This encodes CASSWTSGTGHYEQYF.

The genes are TRBV10-1 and TRBJ2-3; weak D call: TRBD2 (5 bases). V lost 6 bases, J lost 5 bases, and 12 bases lay in between. CDR1 and CDR2 from the germline V gene are WNHNN and SYGVQD (reference sequence). The CDR3 consists of 13 residues. This CDR3 reads CASSGLGRDTQYF. In DNA, the CDR3 is TGCGCCAGCAGCGGACTGGGCAGAGATACGCAGTATTTT.

This chain links TRBV9 with TRBJ2-2; D is possibly TRBD2 (6 bases). V shed 0 bases and J shed 6 bases, with 12 bases lying between them. Germline assignment: CDR1 SGDLS and CDR2 YYNGEE. This CDR3 is 15 amino acids long. CDR3 sequence: CASSVASRDSGELFF. The CDR3 DNA follows: TGTGCCAGCAGCGTAGCATCGCGGGACTCCGGGGAGCTGTTTTTT.

This clone showed up just once. The chain employs TRBV10-3 and TRBJ1-1, with a weak D call TRBD1 (5 bases). The CDR3 loop spans 15 amino acids. V gave up 6 bases and J gave up 1 base, with 15 bases separating them. Germline assignment: CDR1 ENHRY and CDR2 SYGVKD. CDR3 protein: CAIRLGAMGNTEAFF. The CDR3 nucleotides read TGTGCCATCAGATTAGGGGCTATGGGGAACACTGAAGCTTTCTTT.

The CDR3 nucleotides read TGTGCCAGCAGCAAGGGGCTAAGTCTGGGCTACACCTTC. The encoded protein is CASSKGLSLGYTF. V and J are TRBV7-2 and TRBJ1-2; a possible D gene is TRBD1 (5 bases). The CDR3 is 13 residues long. The germline V gene has CDR1 SGHTA and CDR2 FQGNSA. The ends were cut back, 5 bases at V and 8 bases at J, with 15 bases in the middle.

This clone was recorded only once. The chain couples TRBV29-1 to TRBJ1-2; D remains ambiguous. Per germline, CDR1 SQVTM and CDR2 ANQGSEA. CDR3 length equals 11 residues. The germline V and J ends were trimmed by 1 base and 4 bases, with 4 bases remaining between them. The CDR3 DNA sequence: TGCAGCGTTGAAGGCAGCTATGGCTACACCTTC. It yields the protein CSVEGSYGYTF.

This clone was found a few times. The gene calls are TRBV25-1 and TRBJ1-2; 9 bases align to TRBD1. Germline CDR1 reads MGHDK; CDR2 reads SYGVNS. The ends lost 6 bases at V and 8 bases at J; junction bases unmatched: 4. The CDR3 contains 12 residues. In DNA form, the CDR3 reads TGTGCCAGCAGCCGGGACAGGGAGGGCTACACCTTC. Its protein product is CASSRDREGYTF.

The V call is TRBV18, the J call TRBJ2-7; 7 bases map to TRBD2. The trim removed 5 bases at V and 0 bases at J, leaving 10 bases unmatched. Looked up from germline, CDR1 is KGHSH and CDR2 is LQKENI. This CDR3 spans 16 amino acids. The CDR3 DNA sequence: TGTGCCAGCTCAGCTTCACTAGCGACTTACTCCTACGAGCAGTACTTC. This encodes CASSASLATYSYEQYF.

This chain connects TRBV9 to TRBJ2-7; 9 bases match TRBD2. Trimming at V came to 0 bases and at J to 6 bases, leaving 7 bases not matched to a gene. This CDR3 spans 15 amino acids. CDR1 is SGDLS and CDR2 is YYNGEE in the germline V gene. The CDR3 here is CASSVGVAGEGEQYF. The CDR3 DNA reads as TGTGCCAGCAGCGTAGGAGTAGCGGGAGAGGGCGAGCAGTACTTC.

The rearrangement joins TRBV18 to TRBJ2-7; 8 positions agree with TRBD2. The CDR3 is made up of 14 amino acids. With 4 bases clipped from V and 4 bases from J, the junction kept 6 bases outside the gene matches. The germline gives CDR1 KGHSH, CDR2 LQKENI. The CDR3 protein is CASSRAGLVYEQYF. Written as DNA, the CDR3 is TGTGCCAGCTCACGAGCGGGACTAGTGTACGAGCAGTACTTC.

The V and J genes are TRBV5-1 and TRBJ2-5; 8 bases fit TRBD2. V trimming: 5 bases; J trimming: 4 bases; junction bases outside the gene matches: 7. The CDR3 runs to 14 residues. The germline CDR1 and CDR2 sequences are SGHRS and YFSETQ. This CDR3 is CASSPSGGIETQYF. CDR3 coding DNA: TGCGCCAGCAGTCCCTCGGGGGGGATAGAGACCCAGTACTTC.

The DNA of the CDR3 is TGTGCCAGCAGTTTTTTCCCAGCGGGAGGATCGGGAGATACGCAGTATTTT. Amino acids: CASSFFPAGGSGDTQYF. The rearrangement uses TRBV27 and TRBJ2-3; 9 positions agree with TRBD2. Germline V gene lookup returns CDR1 MNHEY and CDR2 SMNVEV (reference sequence). Trimming took 3 bases from V and 5 from J; bases not matched to a gene: 12. CDR3 length: 17 amino acids.